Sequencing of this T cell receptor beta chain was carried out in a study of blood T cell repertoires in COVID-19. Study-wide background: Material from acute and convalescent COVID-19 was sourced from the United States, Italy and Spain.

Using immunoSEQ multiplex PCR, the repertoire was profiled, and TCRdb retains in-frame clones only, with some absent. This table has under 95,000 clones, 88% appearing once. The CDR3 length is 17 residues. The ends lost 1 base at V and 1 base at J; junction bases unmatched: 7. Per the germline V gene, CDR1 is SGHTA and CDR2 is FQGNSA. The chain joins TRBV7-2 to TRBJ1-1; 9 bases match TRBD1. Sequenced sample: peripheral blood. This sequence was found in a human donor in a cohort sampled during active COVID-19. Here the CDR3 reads CASSLGGTGKGNTEAFF. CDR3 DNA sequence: TGTGCCAGCAGCTTAGGGGGGACAGGGAAGGGGAACACTGAAGCTTTCTTT.